A selection of T cell receptor beta chains follows, all from one sample in a study of Ad26.COV2.S vaccination and SARS-CoV-2 variants. Sequenced by immunoSEQ multiplex PCR; TCRdb stores in-frame clones only, minus some. Of about 680,000 clones in the sample, about 89% are singletons; the top ten hold 1.5%. Sequencing was performed on peripheral blood, taken in a trial of Ad26.COV2.S vaccine versus placebo. These receptors were collected from a person between 18 and 65 years old who received the Ad26.COV2.S COVID-19 vaccine or a placebo. Each CDR3 is given with its conserved first and last residue. Fields, in order: V gene, clone size, J gene, D gene, CDR3 DNA, CDR3 protein. D genes are given only for firm matches. Not every row has a clone size; where given, it reads once, few, many or a size class.

TRBV7-2	-	TRBJ2-7	TRBD1	TGTGCCAGCAGCCAGAGGGCAGGGGGCGCTTACGAGCAGTACTTC	CASSQRAGGAYEQYF
TRBV27	once	TRBJ2-7	TRBD1	TGTGCCACCCGCGGGACAGGGTCCTACGAGCAGTACTTC	CATRGTGSYEQYF
TRBV5-1	-	TRBJ2-1	TRBD2	TGCGCCAGCAGCTTGCTCACTAGCGGGAGGTATAACAATGAGCAGTTCTTC	CASSLLTSGRYNNEQFF
TRBV10-3	-	TRBJ2-7	-	TGTGCCATCACCCCTAGGAGGGACCACGAGCAGTACTTC	CAITPRRDHEQYF
TRBV10-1	few	TRBJ2-1	TRBD2	TGCGCCAGCAGTGAATCTCCGGCCGGGACTAGCGGGAGAAACTCCTACAATGAGCAGTTCTTC	CASSESPAGTSGRNSYNEQFF
TRBV7-6	-	TRBJ1-3	-	TGTGCCAGCAGCTTAGACGAGTACACCATATATTTT	CASSLDEYTIYF
TRBV21-1	-	TRBJ2-1	-	TGTGCCAGCAGCAAAAATCTGGCTTCCTACAATGAGCAGTTCTTC	CASSKNLASYNEQFF
TRBV10-3	-	TRBJ2-1	-	TGTGCCATCAGTGAGGTCGAAGGACGGCAGTTCTTC	CAISEVEGRQFF
TRBV7-2	-	TRBJ1-2	-	TGTGCCAGCAGCTTAGGGGGCCGTAACTATGGCTACACCTTC	CASSLGGRNYGYTF
TRBV7-9	once	TRBJ2-1	-	TGTGCCAGCAGTGACTCGGCGGGGCCGAGCTCCTACAATGAGCAGTTCTTC	CASSDSAGPSSYNEQFF
TRBV19	-	TRBJ1-5	-	TGTGCCAGTAGTATGGGGAAGGTGATTAGCAATCAGCCCCAGCATTTT	CASSMGKVISNQPQHF
TRBV4-2	-	TRBJ2-2	-	TGTGCCAGCAGCCAAGAGTACGGCGGGGAGCTGTTTTTT	CASSQEYGGELFF
TRBV19	many	TRBJ2-7	-	TGTGCCAGTAGTATCACTTCCGGGACGGGAACCTACGAGCAGTACTTC	CASSITSGTGTYEQYF
TRBV4-1	once	TRBJ1-5	-	TGCGCCAGCAGCCAAGAAGTGGGGCTCGGCAATCAGCCCCAGCATTTT	CASSQEVGLGNQPQHF
TRBV3-1/TRBV3-2	-	TRBJ2-7	-	TGTGCCAGCAGCCCAGCTGCTCCTGGCGAGCAGTACTTC	CASSPAAPGEQYF
TRBV7-2	-	TRBJ1-1	-	TGTGCCAGCAGCTTCGACCCAGGTTACACTGAAGCTTTCTTT	CASSFDPGYTEAFF
TRBV6-5	-	TRBJ2-3	TRBD2	TGTGCCAGCATGGGGCGGGACTACACAGATACGCAGTATTTT	CASMGRDYTDTQYF
TRBV7-2	-	TRBJ2-1	TRBD2	TGTGCCAGCAGCCGTCCAGGACTAGCGGGGGAAAGCTCCTACAATGAGCAGTTCTTC	CASSRPGLAGESSYNEQFF
TRBV7-6	-	TRBJ2-2	TRBD1	TGTGCCAGCAGCTTAGAGGCCGGGACAGGCGGGGAGCTGTTTTTT	CASSLEAGTGGELFF
TRBV30	-	TRBJ2-7	-	TGTGCACGTGGTCTTGTGGGGGAGCAGTACTTC	CARGLVGEQYF
TRBV3-1/TRBV3-2	-	TRBJ2-4	-	TGTGCCAGCAGCCAAGGGGTCGGTACCGCCAAAAACATTCAGTACTTC	CASSQGVGTAKNIQYF
TRBV7-2	-	TRBJ2-3	-	TGTGCCAGCTTTACTCCGGGGGTAGGGGCAGATACGCAGTATTTT	CASFTPGVGADTQYF
TRBV7-2	once	TRBJ2-1	-	TGTGCCAGCAGCCTAGGTGGGGGCGGGTCGAGCTACCGAGGTCTTGAGCAGTTCTTC	CASSLGGGGSSYRGLEQFF
TRBV3-1/TRBV3-2	-	TRBJ2-5	-	TGTGCCAGCACGAGGGCGAGGTACTACCAAGAGACCCAGTACTTC	CASTRARYYQETQYF
TRBV3-1/TRBV3-2	once	TRBJ2-1	-	TGTGCCAGCACCCAAGGGCGGGAGCAGTTCTTC	CASTQGREQFF
TRBV7-6	-	TRBJ2-3	-	TGTGCCAGCAGCTTAGTAGCGCGGCTTAGCACAGATACGCAGTATTTT	CASSLVARLSTDTQYF
TRBV19	-	TRBJ2-1	-	TGTGCCAGTAGTGGGGAGAGGCAGTTCTTC	CASSGERQFF
TRBV29-1	-	TRBJ2-2	-	TGCAGCGTTGAGGCGGAAACCGGGGAGCTGTTTTTT	CSVEAETGELFF
TRBV15	-	TRBJ2-2	-	TGTGCCACCAGCAGGCGTTCCGGGGAGCTGTTTTTT	CATSRRSGELFF
TRBV6-5	-	TRBJ1-5	TRBD1	TGTGCCAGCGCCCGCGGGACAGGGTTTCAGCCCCAGCATTTT	CASARGTGFQPQHF
TRBV5-1	-	TRBJ2-1	TRBD1	TGCGCCAGCAGCTTGGAAGGTCGGGCAGGGGGCCGCAATGAGCAGTTCTTC	CASSLEGRAGGRNEQFF
TRBV30	-	TRBJ1-4	-	TGTGCCTTATCTCGGACTGCCGAAGGTGAAAAACTGTTTTTT	CALSRTAEGEKLFF
TRBV5-1	-	TRBJ2-3	TRBD2	TGCGCCAGCAGCTTGGTGGCGGGAGGGATAGATACGCAGTATTTT	CASSLVAGGIDTQYF
TRBV14	few	TRBJ2-2	TRBD2	TGTGCCAGCAGCCTCTTAGCGGGGCCCCCCGGGGAGCTGTTTTTT	CASSLLAGPPGELFF
TRBV12-3/TRBV12-4	-	TRBJ2-5	-	TGTGCCAGCAGTTTCAGCCAAGAGACCCAGTACTTC	CASSFSQETQYF
TRBV30	-	TRBJ2-1	TRBD2	TGTGCCTGGTCGGTAGCGGGAGCCACCAATGAGCAGTTCTTC	CAWSVAGATNEQFF
TRBV7-9	-	TRBJ2-7	-	TGTGCCATCGAGGGGAACCTAAACTACGAGCAGTACTTC	CAIEGNLNYEQYF
TRBV7-8	-	TRBJ1-2	-	TGTGCCAGCAGCCACGGGAAGGGGCACTACACCTTC	CASSHGKGHYTF
TRBV7-9	-	TRBJ2-3	TRBD2	TGTGCCAGCAGCTTAGGACGGGGGGGCACAGATACGCAGTATTTT	CASSLGRGGTDTQYF
TRBV2	-	TRBJ1-6	-	TGTGCCAGCAGCGGACCCCTCGACAATTCACCCCTCCACTTT	CASSGPLDNSPLHF
TRBV5-6	-	TRBJ1-6	-	TGTGCCAGCAGCTTACGGGGGTTAAACTCACCCCTCCACTTT	CASSLRGLNSPLHF
TRBV6-5	once	TRBJ2-7	-	TGTGCCAGCAGTTACGCCGACACCTCCTACGAGCAGTACTTC	CASSYADTSYEQYF
TRBV27	-	TRBJ1-1	-	TGTGCCAGCAGTCTTTGGGGTGCCCGGGGCACTGAAGCTTTCTTT	CASSLWGARGTEAFF
TRBV3-1/TRBV3-2	-	TRBJ1-6	-	TGTGCCAGCAGCCAAGCAGGGAACTATAATTCACCCCTCCACTTT	CASSQAGNYNSPLHF
TRBV12-5	-	TRBJ2-1	TRBD1	TGTGCTAGTGGAAAAACAGGGGTCTCCTACAATGAGCAGTTCTTC	CASGKTGVSYNEQFF
TRBV6-1	-	TRBJ1-4	-	TGTGCCAGCAGTGAATTGGTGGGATCTTGGGAAAAACTGTTTTTT	CASSELVGSWEKLFF
TRBV6-5	few	TRBJ1-6	-	TGTGCCAGCAGTTACTCAACCTCACCCCTCCACTTT	CASSYSTSPLHF